This T cell receptor beta chain was documented in a study of OX40 agonist ivuxolimab in advanced cancers. The method was immunoSEQ multiplex PCR; TCRdb's version includes in-frame clones alone and lacks a portion of them. The data hold roughly 66,000 clones, with approximately 82% observed a single time. This CDR3 has 12 amino acids. Germline lookup yields CDR1 SQVTM and CDR2 ANQGSEA. The ends were cut back, 8 bases at V and 1 base at J, with 10 bases in the middle. The chain is built from TRBV29-1 and TRBJ2-3; no clear D. This receptor was identified in an adult with an advanced solid tumor such as melanoma, head and neck, liver or kidney cancer. The starting material was CD4+ or CD8+ T cells sorted from blood, obtained in a trial of the OX40 agonist ivuxolimab. The DNA for the CDR3 is TGCAGCACAGAAGCCGGCACAGATACGCAGTATTTT. It codes for CSTEAGTDTQYF.